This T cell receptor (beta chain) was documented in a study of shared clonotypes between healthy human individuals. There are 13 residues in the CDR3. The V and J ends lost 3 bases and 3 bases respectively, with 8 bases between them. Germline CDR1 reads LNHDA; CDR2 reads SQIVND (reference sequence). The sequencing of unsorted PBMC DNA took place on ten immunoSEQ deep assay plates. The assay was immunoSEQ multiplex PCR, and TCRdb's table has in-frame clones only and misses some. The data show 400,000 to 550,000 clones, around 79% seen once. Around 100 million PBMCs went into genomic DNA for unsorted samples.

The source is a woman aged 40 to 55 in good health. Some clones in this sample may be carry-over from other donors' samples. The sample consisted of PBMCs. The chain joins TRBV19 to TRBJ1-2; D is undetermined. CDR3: CASSISADYGYTF. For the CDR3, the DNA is TGTGCCAGTAGTATTTCGGCAGACTATGGCTACACCTTC.